This entry lists 3 T cell receptor beta chains sequenced from one sample in a study of a mutant IDH1 vaccine in newly diagnosed glioma. Data came from immunoSEQ multiplex PCR; TCRdb stores just in-frame clones and leaves some out. Of tens of thousands of clones in the sample, under 90% were seen once. Time point reported: week 11, during vaccination. Each dose of the vaccine consisted of 300 ug of mutant IDH1 20-mer peptide, with topical imiquimod. The antigens these receptors bind are not known. The sample here was PBMCs, taken from a glioma patient whose treatment included an IDH1 peptide vaccine. The receptor set was obtained from a man in his fifties or sixties with glioma.

V is TRBV7-6 and J is TRBJ2-5; TRBD1 agrees at 9 bases. The CDR3 extends over 15 amino acids. With 3 bases clipped from V and 5 bases from J, the junction kept 7 bases outside the gene matches. Germline V gene data show CDR1 as SGHVS and CDR2 as FNYEAQ. For the CDR3, the DNA is TGTGCCAGCAGCTTGACAGGGGGGATAGGGGAGACCCAGTACTTC. It encodes CASSLTGGIGETQYF.

This clone was seen only once. This chain uses TRBV5-1 with TRBJ2-1; D ambiguous. Germline V gene lookup returns CDR1 SGHRS and CDR2 YFSETQ. With 6 bases removed from V and 0 bases from J, the gap between germline ends came to 13 bases. The CDR3 length is 15 residues. This CDR3 reads CASTLQINSYNEQFF. CDR3 DNA: TGCGCCAGCACCCTACAGATTAACTCCTACAATGAGCAGTTCTTC.

Only one count was recorded for this clone. The gene calls are TRBV6-5 and TRBJ1-1; possibly TRBD1 for D (6 bases). The ends were cut back, 2 bases at V and 6 bases at J, with 16 bases in the middle. Germline loops: CDR1 MNHEY, CDR2 SVGAGI. The CDR3 totals 15 residues. The CDR3 region is CASSYRRGRSPEAFF. As DNA, the CDR3 is TGTGCCAGCAGTTACCGCAGGGGTCGGTCCCCTGAAGCTTTCTTT.